Shown below are 19 T cell receptor beta chains from a single sample sequenced in a study of blood T cells in healthy people across ages. With a J-beta primer mix and a sample-barcoded 5' primer, a second PCR ran about 6 to 11 cycles. A single record per CDR3 protein comes from TCRdb applying MiXCR to the 5' RACE reads. The sample lists over a million distinct CDR3 sequences, around 55% occurring once. Material: blood. The source is a man aged 18-30 years in good health.

V gene TRBV4-1 combines with J gene TRBJ2-2, with D tentatively TRBD2 (6 bases). CDR1 is MGHRA and CDR2 is YSYEKL in the germline V gene. The CDR3 is 17 residues long. The germline V and J ends were trimmed by 1 base and 4 bases, with 16 bases remaining between them. The CDR3 here is CASSQVIIGDFTGELFF. CDR3 sequence (DNA): TGCGCCAGCAGCCAAGTAATAATTGGGGACTTCACCGGGGAGCTGTTTTTT.

The chain couples TRBV29-1 to TRBJ2-3; 7 positions match TRBD1. The CDR3 totals 17 residues. Losses at the gene ends were 6 bases for V and 0 bases for J; bases not matched to a gene: 15. Germline V gives CDR1 SQVTM, CDR2 ANQGSEA. The CDR3 bases are TGCAGCGTGGGAAGCTGGGACAGCAAATACAGCACAGATACGCAGTATTTT. Its translation: CSVGSWDSKYSTDTQYF.

There are a few counts of this clonotype. The chain joins TRBV3-1 to TRBJ1-6; D unclear. This CDR3 spans 15 amino acids. Trimming stripped 11 bases from V and 0 bases from J, with 14 bases between. CDR1 LGHDT and CDR2 YNNKEL come from the germline V gene (reference sequence). Here the CDR3 reads CASKWTDSYNSPLHF. CDR3 bases: TGTGCCTCTAAGTGGACTGACTCCTATAATTCACCCCTCCACTTT.

The chain is built from TRBV7-9 and TRBJ2-1; 9 nucleotides agree with TRBD2. After removal of 8 bases from V and 4 bases from J, the junction contained 6 bases not matched to a gene. This CDR3 spans 14 amino acids. Looked up from germline, CDR1 is SEHNR and CDR2 is FQNEAQ (reference sequence). The CDR3 loop is CASDRTSVYNEQFF. The CDR3 DNA follows: TGTGCCAGCGATCGGACTAGCGTATACAATGAGCAGTTCTTC.

Here the CDR3 DNA reads TGTGCCAGCAGGTCTAGCGGGGGTACCTACGAGCAGTACTTC. Protein sequence: CASRSSGGTYEQYF. The rearrangement joins TRBV28 to TRBJ2-7, with 10 nucleotides matching TRBD2. CDR3 size: 14 residues. CDR1 MDHEN and CDR2 SYDVKM come from the germline V gene. V was pared by 6 bases and J by 2 bases, with 4 bases of the junction left unmatched.

V gene TRBV29-1 combines with J gene TRBJ2-3; D might be TRBD1 or TRBD2, each matching 5 bases. The CDR3 covers 13 residues. The ends were cut back, 5 bases at V and 2 bases at J, with 11 bases in the middle. The germline CDR1 and CDR2 sequences are SQVTM and ANQGSEA. The CDR3 sequence is CSVQGRLTDTQYF. The CDR3 DNA reads TGCAGCGTTCAGGGACGACTCACAGATACGCAGTATTTT.

This clonotype was seen just once. The chain joins TRBV20-1 to TRBJ2-7; possible D gene TRBD2, 5 bases. V lost 2 bases and J 3 bases, leaving 17 bases between the germline ends. The CDR3 totals 15 residues. Germline CDR1 is DFQATT and CDR2 is SNEGSKA (reference sequence). CDR3 loop: CSARQWKRMSYEQYF. The CDR3 bases are TGCAGTGCTAGACAGTGGAAGCGGATGAGCTACGAGCAGTACTTC.

On this clonotype: A much larger clone is a single base away; this may be a read error. This chain links TRBV4-3 with TRBJ2-3; D uncertain. V lost 3 bases, J lost 1 base, and 17 bases lay in between. CDR3 size: 17 residues. CDR1 LGHNA and CDR2 YSLEER come from the germline V gene. Here the CDR3 DNA reads TGCGCCAGCAGCCACCTTTTACGGGCGCCCGGCACAGATACGCAGTATTTT. Its translation: CASSHLLRAPGTDTQYF.

The chain recombines TRBV18 with TRBJ2-1, with 11 bases that match TRBD2. Germline-derived CDR1 and CDR2 are KGHSH and LQKENI. Losses at the gene ends were 3 bases for V and 6 bases for J; bases not matched to a gene: 4. The CDR3 is made up of 15 amino acids. This CDR3 reads CASSPGLADVNEQFF. The CDR3 nucleotides read TGTGCCAGCTCACCGGGACTAGCGGATGTCAATGAGCAGTTCTTC.

J is TRBJ2-1 and V is TRBV2; D may be TRBD1 or TRBD2 (5 bases each). Germline CDR1 and CDR2: SNHLY and FYNNEI. The CDR3 length is 13 residues. The V and J ends lost 5 bases and 9 bases respectively, with 14 bases between them. CDR3 residues: CASSRIGGGEQFF. The DNA of the CDR3 is TGTGCCAGCAGTCGTATTGGGGGTGGTGAGCAGTTCTTC.

The chain joins TRBV11-3 to TRBJ1-6; D gene unclear. V lost 5 bases and J 7 bases, leaving 9 bases between the germline ends. The CDR3 runs 13 residues. CDR1 and CDR2 from the germline V gene are SGHNT and YENEEA. CDR3 region: CASSVSPNSPLHF. CDR3 DNA sequence: TGTGCCAGCAGCGTATCCCCGAATTCACCCCTCCACTTT.

The chain recombines TRBV12-3 or TRBV12-4 with TRBJ2-1; D could derive from TRBD1 or TRBD2 (5 bases each). This CDR3 contains 11 residues. The ends were cut back, 7 bases at V and 13 bases at J, with 14 bases in the middle. CDR3 DNA: TGTGCCAGCACCACCGGGACCCTCCAGTTCTTC. Translating it yields CASTTGTLQFF.

The chain carries TRBV3-1 and TRBJ2-1; D perhaps matches TRBD1 (5 bases). The V gene's germline CDR1 is LGHDT and CDR2 YNNKEL (reference sequence). V lost 4 bases and J lost 3, with 13 bases in between. There are 15 residues in the CDR3. CDR3 sequence (DNA): TGTGCCAGCAGCCCCGATAGGACAATCTACAATGAGCAGTTCTTC. This translates into CASSPDRTIYNEQFF.

The chain recombines TRBV20-1 with TRBJ2-3, with 14 bases fitting TRBD2. The germline gives CDR1 DFQATT, CDR2 SNEGSKA (reference sequence). With V trimmed by 0 bases and J by 6 bases, 2 bases remained unmatched. This CDR3 comprises 15 residues. The CDR3 reads CSARDRTSGRDTQYF. CDR3 bases: TGCAGTGCTAGAGACCGGACTAGCGGGAGGGATACGCAGTATTTT.

This sequence joins TRBV29-1 and TRBJ2-3, with TRBD2 as a possible D gene (6 bases). The CDR3 spans 15 residues. Looked up from germline, CDR1 is SQVTM and CDR2 is ANQGSEA. V was trimmed by 4 bases and J by 0 bases, leaving 14 bases between them. Here the CDR3 reads CSVGSTGTSTDTQYF. CDR3 DNA sequence: TGCAGCGTTGGGTCCACCGGGACTAGCACAGATACGCAGTATTTT.

The rearrangement joins TRBV20-1 to TRBJ2-1; a weak D match, TRBD1 (6 bases). Per germline, CDR1 DFQATT and CDR2 SNEGSKA (reference sequence). Trimming shortened V by 1 base and J by 3 bases, and 10 bases separated the two germline ends. This CDR3 region has 14 residues. Written as DNA, the CDR3 is TGCAGTGCTAGAGTGGGCAGGGGCTACAATGAGCAGTTCTTC. Its protein product is CSARVGRGYNEQFF.

The sample holds a few counts of this clonotype. The V and J genes are TRBV20-1 and TRBJ2-5; the match to TRBD1 covers 8 bases. Per germline, CDR1 DFQATT and CDR2 SNEGSKA (reference sequence). The J segment lost 5 bases and the V segment lost 3 bases, leaving 5 bases of the junction unmatched. This CDR3 contains 13 residues. Written as DNA, the CDR3 is TGCAGTGCTAGTTCGGACAGGGTTGAGACCCAGTACTTC. Translating gives CSASSDRVETQYF.

The chain employs TRBV20-1 and TRBJ1-2; tentatively, D is TRBD1 (6 bases). The CDR3 is 14 amino acids. The V gene's germline CDR1 is DFQATT and CDR2 SNEGSKA (reference sequence). Trimming pared 5 bases from V and 9 bases from J, leaving 22 bases between. The CDR3 loop is CSADPGTNTKRYTF. The CDR3 bases are TGCAGTGCTGATCCCGGGACAAACACCAAGCGCTACACCTTC.

The genes are TRBV5-4 and TRBJ2-3; D is tentatively TRBD1 or TRBD2 (5 bases each). The CDR3 runs 16 residues. The germline V gene has CDR1 SGHNT and CDR2 YYREEE (reference sequence). Trimming left V 4 bases short and J 2 bases short, with 17 bases between. The CDR3 sequence: CASSRSGPLHTDTQYF. For the CDR3, the DNA is TGTGCCAGCAGCCGATCGGGACCACTACACACAGATACGCAGTATTTT.